This T cell receptor (beta chain) was documented in a study of T cell responses to AZD1222 COVID-19 vaccine. This clone was recorded once. Its specificity is not known. Findings and limits, study-wide: Among vaccine-associated CD4 TCRs, coverage spanned spike, with dominance at 160-218 and 743-854. At baseline, seropositivity was found in only a handful of AZD1222 recipients. Donors skewed white British and female; clonal diversity was possibly underestimated.

The CDR3 totals 15 residues. With V trimmed by 4 bases and J by 5 bases, 8 bases remained unmatched. Germline CDR1 KGHDR, CDR2 SFDVKD. The data were produced by immunoSEQ multiplex PCR, yet TCRdb's version contains in-frame clones alone and is incomplete. The sample has approximately 140,000 clones; about 92% are singletons. This chain joins TRBV24-1 and TRBJ2-5; TRBD1 matches 8 bases. The clonotype was recovered from an adult in good health. Sequencing was performed on peripheral blood, taken on day 0 of AZD1222 vaccination. CDR3 amino acids: CATSDVGTGGETQYF. The CDR3 bases are TGTGCCACCAGTGACGTCGGGACAGGTGGGGAGACCCAGTACTTC.